These 24 T cell receptor beta chains came from one sample sequenced in a study of T cell responses to AZD1222 COVID-19 vaccine. The assay was immunoSEQ multiplex PCR, and TCRdb's table has in-frame clones only and misses some. The table lists over 100,000 clones, about nine tenths of them singletons. Specimen: peripheral blood, collected on day 0 of AZD1222 vaccination. The receptor set was obtained from an adult in good health.

V usage is TRBV6-2 or TRBV6-3 and J usage is TRBJ1-2, with unresolved D. CDR3 length: 20 residues. The germline V and J ends were trimmed by 1 base and 2 bases, with 26 bases remaining between them. Germline V gene sequence: CDR1 MNHEY, CDR2 SVGEGT. The chain's CDR3 is CASSYLPAGAAEGWNYGYTF. DNA of the CDR3: TGTGCCAGCAGTTACTTGCCGGCCGGCGCGGCCGAGGGTTGGAACTATGGCTACACCTTC.

The chain joins TRBV30 to TRBJ1-5, with TRBD1 matching over 10 bases. Germline-derived CDR1 and CDR2 are GTSNPN and SVGIG (reference sequence). J lost 4 bases, V lost 4 bases, and 4 bases had no gene match. The CDR3 is made up of 14 amino acids. CDR3 loop: CAWTPGQGNQPQHF. In nucleotides, the CDR3 is TGTGCCTGGACCCCGGGACAGGGGAATCAGCCCCAGCATTTT.

This clone was observed a handful of times. The chain combines TRBV11-2 with TRBJ2-7, with D perhaps being TRBD1 or TRBD2 (5 bases each). Looked up from germline, CDR1 is SGHAT and CDR2 is FQNNGV. The ends were cut back, 0 bases at V and 2 bases at J, with 11 bases in the middle. The CDR3 sequence is 15 residues long. The CDR3 sequence is CASSLDYGGPYEQYF. CDR3 coding DNA: TGTGCCAGCAGCTTAGATTATGGGGGTCCCTACGAGCAGTACTTC.

The chain joins TRBV19 to TRBJ2-4, with no clear D. Trimming shortened V by 0 bases and J by 0 bases, and 6 bases separated the two germline ends. Per the germline V gene, CDR1 is LNHDA and CDR2 is SQIVND (reference sequence). The CDR3 totals 15 residues. In nucleotides, the CDR3 is TGTGCCAGTAGTATAGACATCCTAGCCAAAAACATTCAGTACTTC. Translated: CASSIDILAKNIQYF.

V is TRBV18 and J is TRBJ1-2; D may be TRBD1 (6 bases). Germline V gene data show CDR1 as KGHSH and CDR2 as LQKENI. This CDR3 is 15 amino acids long. The ends were cut back, 5 bases at V and 3 bases at J, with 16 bases in the middle. CDR3 in amino acids: CASSIQQGRDYGYTF. In DNA form, the CDR3 reads TGTGCCAGCTCAATCCAGCAGGGGAGGGACTATGGCTACACCTTC.

The chain carries TRBV7-8 and TRBJ1-4; D is undetermined. The CDR3 consists of 13 residues. V shed 0 bases and J shed 8 bases, with 7 bases lying between them. Germline V gene sequence: CDR1 SGHVS, CDR2 FQNEAQ. In DNA, the CDR3 is TGTGCCAGCAGCTTAGCGGGGTGGGAAAAACTGTTTTTT. Its translation is CASSLAGWEKLFF. Full variable domain (remainder filled in from reference TRBV7-8 and TRBJ1-4): GAGVSQSPRYKVAKRGQDVALRCDPISGHVSLFWYQQALGQGPEFLTYFQNEAQLDKSGLPSDRFFAERPEGSVSTLKIQRTQQEDSAVYLCASSLAGWEKLFFGSGTQLSVL.

The table lists this clone with a count of one. The chain employs TRBV18 and TRBJ2-2; the D is unclear. Germline-derived CDR1 and CDR2 are KGHSH and LQKENI. Trimming removed 1 base from V and 2 bases from J, with 8 bases in between. The CDR3 runs 15 residues. CDR3 sequence: CASSPQLGNTGELFF. CDR3 nucleotides: TGTGCCAGCTCACCACAGCTAGGAAACACCGGGGAGCTGTTTTTT.

This chain connects TRBV11-3 to TRBJ1-1; tentative D call: TRBD1 (5 bases). The CDR3 totals 13 residues. Trimming removed 9 bases at V and 3 bases at J, with 14 bases between. CDR1 is SGHNT and CDR2 is YENEEA in the germline V gene. The CDR3 DNA sequence: TGTGCCAGTAGATCTGGGGCTGACACTGAAGCTTTCTTT. Its translation: CASRSGADTEAFF.

The chain joins TRBV7-2 to TRBJ1-1; perhaps TRBD1 as D (5 bases). Germline values: CDR1 SGHTA, CDR2 FQGNSA. V was trimmed by 1 base and J by 4 bases, leaving 16 bases between them. CDR3 length equals 16 residues. The CDR3: CASSLVSWGWPTEAFF. In DNA form, the CDR3 reads TGTGCCAGCAGCTTAGTATCGTGGGGCTGGCCCACTGAAGCTTTCTTT.

The chain recombines TRBV7-8 with TRBJ2-1; 7 nucleotides align to TRBD2. The CDR3 sequence is 15 residues long. CDR1 and CDR2 (germline): SGHVS, FQNEAQ. V gave up 5 bases and J gave up 6 bases; unmatched junction bases: 10. CDR3 residues: CASSPWSSGVNEQFF. The CDR3 region has the DNA TGTGCCAGCAGCCCCTGGTCTAGCGGCGTCAATGAGCAGTTCTTC. Full variable domain (missing parts from reference TRBV7-8 and TRBJ2-1): GAGVSQSPRYKVAKRGQDVALRCDPISGHVSLFWYQQALGQGPEFLTYFQNEAQLDKSGLPSDRFFAERPEGSVSTLKIQRTQQEDSAVYLCASSPWSSGVNEQFFGPGTRLTVL.

The chain is built from TRBV18 and TRBJ2-5; D gene ambiguous. Per the germline V gene, CDR1 is KGHSH and CDR2 is LQKENI. Trimming shortened V by 2 bases and J by 0 bases, and 4 bases separated the two germline ends. The CDR3 runs 13 residues. The CDR3 reads CASSPVNQETQYF. The CDR3 DNA reads as TGTGCCAGCTCACCAGTGAACCAAGAGACCCAGTACTTC.

The chain employs TRBV11-2 and TRBJ1-2; 9 bases are shared with TRBD1. V gave up 6 bases and J gave up 4 bases; unmatched junction bases: 6. The CDR3 loop spans 14 amino acids. Germline CDR1 SGHAT, CDR2 FQNNGV. CDR3 coding DNA: TGTGCCAGCAGATATGGACAGGGGATCTATGGCTACACCTTC. Translated, it gives CASRYGQGIYGYTF.

The chain uses TRBV28 and TRBJ1-5; D gene ambiguous. CDR3 length equals 14 residues. Per germline, CDR1 MDHEN and CDR2 SYDVKM. Deletions cut 7 bases from V and 7 bases from J, with 17 bases between. The CDR3 DNA follows: TGTGCCAGCACCCCTATGCCCGGGAAACAGCCCCAGCATTTT. Its protein product is CASTPMPGKQPQHF.

This clone was observed a handful of times. CDR3 residues: CASSRGGREQYF. In DNA form, the CDR3 reads TGTGCCAGCTCCCGGGGTGGGAGAGAGCAGTACTTC. The chain links TRBV18 to TRBJ2-7; D is possibly TRBD2 (5 bases). Germline values: CDR1 KGHSH, CDR2 LQKENI. The CDR3 sequence is 12 residues long. V lost 6 bases and J 7 bases, leaving 13 bases between the germline ends.

This sequence joins TRBV28 and TRBJ2-3; D call uncertain. V was clipped by 6 bases and J by 7 bases, with 8 bases between them. The CDR3 is 11 residues long. CDR1 MDHEN and CDR2 SYDVKM come from the germline V gene. The CDR3 nucleotides read TGTGCCAGCAGGGCTGAGAATACGCAGTATTTT. Its translation is CASRAENTQYF.

V and J are TRBV10-2 and TRBJ1-3; D is undetermined. Deletions cut 0 bases from V and 9 bases from J, with 3 bases between. The CDR3 totals 11 residues. Germline values: CDR1 WSHSY, CDR2 SAAADI. Here the CDR3 reads CASSESVTIYF. The CDR3 DNA reads TGCGCCAGCAGTGAGTCGGTCACCATATATTTT.

The chain uses TRBV4-1 and TRBJ2-3; D tentatively reads TRBD1 or TRBD2 (7 bases each). Looked up from germline, CDR1 is MGHRA and CDR2 is YSYEKL. The ends were cut back, 4 bases at V and 2 bases at J, with 16 bases in the middle. The CDR3 is made up of 16 amino acids. CDR3 nucleotides: TGCGCCAGCAGCCTCCCAGGGGGAGGGAACACAGATACGCAGTATTTT. Translated: CASSLPGGGNTDTQYF.

The V and J genes are TRBV7-2 and TRBJ1-4; 7 bases match TRBD1. J lost 16 bases, V lost 4 bases, and 12 bases had no gene match. Germline CDR1 and CDR2: SGHTA and FQGNSA. CDR3 length: 13 residues. The DNA for the CDR3 is TGTGCCAGCAGCTCCTCAAGCCGGGACAGCCAGTTTTTT. Protein sequence: CASSSSSRDSQFF.

This chain joins TRBV19 and TRBJ1-1; tentatively, D is TRBD1 (5 bases). Germline CDR1 LNHDA, CDR2 SQIVND (reference sequence). V was trimmed by 7 bases and J by 5 bases, leaving 20 bases between them. This CDR3 comprises 15 residues. The CDR3 is CASMGGGTLGTEAFF. CDR3 coding DNA: TGTGCCAGTATGGGTGGGGGGACCCTGGGAACTGAAGCTTTCTTT.

V is TRBV5-8 and J is TRBJ1-5; no reliable D call. The germline V and J ends were trimmed by 0 bases and 5 bases, with 9 bases remaining between them. The CDR3 covers 14 residues. The germline CDR1 and CDR2 sequences are SGHTS and YDEGEE. The DNA for the CDR3 is TGTGCCAGCAGCTTGGGGGGTAGGGATCAGCCCCAGCATTTT. It yields the protein CASSLGGRDQPQHF.

This chain joins TRBV5-1 and TRBJ1-5; no firm D call. Trimming shortened V by 4 bases and J by 2 bases, and 7 bases separated the two germline ends. This CDR3 contains 13 residues. The germline gives CDR1 SGHRS, CDR2 YFSETQ. The CDR3 bases are TGCGCCAGCAGCGGCACAGGCAATCAGCCCCAGCATTTT. Protein sequence: CASSGTGNQPQHF.

The rearrangement links TRBV2 to TRBJ1-1; D not certain. This CDR3 region has 14 residues. Germline V gives CDR1 SNHLY, CDR2 FYNNEI. V was trimmed by 9 bases and J by 0 bases, leaving 14 bases between them. CDR3 amino acids: CASSPGTLNTEAFF. The DNA of the CDR3 is TGTGCCAGTTCTCCGGGTACTCTGAACACTGAAGCTTTCTTT.

The DNA for the CDR3 is TGTGCCAGCAGCTTAGCCCGGGACAGGGGGTATGGCTACACCTTC. Protein sequence: CASSLARDRGYGYTF. The chain links TRBV7-9 to TRBJ1-2, with 11 positions matching TRBD1. V shed 0 bases and J 5 bases; nucleotides not matched to a gene: 2. CDR1 is SEHNR and CDR2 is FQNEAQ in the germline V gene (reference sequence). This CDR3 has 15 residues.

The chain is built from TRBV7-2 and TRBJ1-4; no clear D gene. V was shortened by 5 bases and J by 7 bases, with 20 bases between the two germline ends. The CDR3 loop spans 16 amino acids. Germline V lookup: CDR1 SGHTA, CDR2 FQGNSA. The CDR3 DNA follows: TGTGCCAGCAGCCTTGTAGTGATAGGCCCAGCTGAAAAACTGTTTTTT. Translation gives CASSLVVIGPAEKLFF.